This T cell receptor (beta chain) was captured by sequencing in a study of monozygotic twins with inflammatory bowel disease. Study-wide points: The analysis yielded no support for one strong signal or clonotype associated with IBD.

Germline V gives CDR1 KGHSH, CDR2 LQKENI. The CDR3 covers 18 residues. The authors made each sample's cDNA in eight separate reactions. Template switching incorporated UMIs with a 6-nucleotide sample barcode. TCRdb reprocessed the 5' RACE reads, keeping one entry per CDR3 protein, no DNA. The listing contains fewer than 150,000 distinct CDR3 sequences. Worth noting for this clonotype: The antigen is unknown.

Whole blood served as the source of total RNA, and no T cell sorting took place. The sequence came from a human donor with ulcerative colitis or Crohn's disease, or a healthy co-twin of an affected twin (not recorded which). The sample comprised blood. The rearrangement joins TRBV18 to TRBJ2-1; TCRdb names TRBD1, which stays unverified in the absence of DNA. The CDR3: CASSPPRQGGNTYNEQFF.